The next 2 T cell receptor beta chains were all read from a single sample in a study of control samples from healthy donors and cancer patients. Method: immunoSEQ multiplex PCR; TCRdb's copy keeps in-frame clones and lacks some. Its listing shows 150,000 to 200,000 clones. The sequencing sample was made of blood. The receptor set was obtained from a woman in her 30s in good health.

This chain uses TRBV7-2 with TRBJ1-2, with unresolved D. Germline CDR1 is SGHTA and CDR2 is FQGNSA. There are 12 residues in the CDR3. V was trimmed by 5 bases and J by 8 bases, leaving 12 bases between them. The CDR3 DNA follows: TGTGCCAGCAGCCCCCCCAACCGGGGCTACACCTTC. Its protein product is CASSPPNRGYTF.

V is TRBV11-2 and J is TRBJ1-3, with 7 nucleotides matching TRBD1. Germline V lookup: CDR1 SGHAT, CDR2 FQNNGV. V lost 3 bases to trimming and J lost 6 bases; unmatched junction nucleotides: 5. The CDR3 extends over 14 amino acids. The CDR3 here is CASSLTGQENTIYF. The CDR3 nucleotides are TGTGCCAGCAGCTTGACAGGGCAGGAAAACACCATATATTTT.